The next 28 T cell receptor beta chains were all read from a single sample in a study of shared clonotypes between healthy human individuals. TCRdb's copy holds only in-frame clones and misses some; the assay was immunoSEQ multiplex PCR. Of roughly 1,500,000 clones in the sample, approximately 98.5% are singletons; the top ten hold 0.36%. Input material: naive CD4+ T cells sorted from blood. Subset in this sample: CD45RA+ positively selected. These receptors all come from a man aged 25-45 years in good health.

V and J are TRBV6-4 and TRBJ2-7, with D maybe TRBD1 (6 bases). The CDR3 totals 13 residues. Trimming left V 8 bases short and J 3 bases short, with 14 bases between. Germline V gene sequence: CDR1 MRHNA, CDR2 SNTAGT. Here the CDR3 DNA reads TGTGCCAGCGCTCAGGGGACCGGCTACGAGCAGTACTTC. As protein: CASAQGTGYEQYF.

The chain links TRBV6-5 to TRBJ1-5; D is unclear. V was clipped by 2 bases and J by 0 bases, with 8 bases between them. CDR1 is MNHEY and CDR2 is SVGAGI in the germline V gene. This CDR3 region has 15 residues. The CDR3, as DNA: TGTGCCAGCAGTTACGCAGGAGGTAGCAATCAGCCCCAGCATTTT. Translation: CASSYAGGSNQPQHF.

CDR3 nucleotides: TGTGCCAGCAGCTTGGTACACCAATTGGGGGACATTCAGTACTTC. Translating gives CASSLVHQLGDIQYF. The genes are TRBV5-6 and TRBJ2-4, with D perhaps matching TRBD1 or TRBD2 (5 bases each). Trimming took off 0 bases at V and 8 bases at J, with 15 bases between the two ends. There are 15 residues in the CDR3. Germline CDR1 reads SGHDT; CDR2 reads YYEEEE. Variable domain in full (rest from reference TRBV5-6 and TRBJ2-4): DAGVTQSPTHLIKTRGQQVTLRCSPKSGHDTVSWYQQALGQGPQFIFQYYEEEERQRGNFPDRFSGHQFPNYSSELNVNALLLGDSALYLCASSLVHQLGDIQYFGAGTRLSVL.

The chain has TRBV9 and TRBJ2-7; possibly TRBD2 for D (6 bases). CDR1 is SGDLS, CDR2 YYNGEE, per germline. V lost 0 bases to trimming and J lost 2 bases, with 12 bases between them. This CDR3 comprises 15 residues. CDR3 region: CASSVEAGPTYEQYF. Written as DNA, the CDR3 is TGTGCCAGCAGCGTAGAGGCGGGACCTACCTACGAGCAGTACTTC.

CDR3 nucleotide sequence: TGCACCAGCAGCCTTTCACCGGGACTAGCGGGAGGACACAATGAGCAGTTCTTC. Protein sequence: CTSSLSPGLAGGHNEQFF. This chain joins TRBV1 and TRBJ2-1; TRBD2, the D gene given by the table, was not confirmed from the DNA. TRBV1 is a pseudogene segment. The CDR3 extends over 18 amino acids.

In regard to this clone: The same CDR3 is also encoded by other DNA sequences in this sample. The rearrangement uses TRBV4-3 and TRBJ2-7; D ambiguous. The CDR3 is made up of 13 amino acids. Germline V gives CDR1 LGHNA, CDR2 YSLEER. Trimming removed 1 base from V and 2 bases from J, with 6 bases in between. As DNA, the CDR3 is TGCGCCAGCAGCCAAGTCTTGGCCTACGAGCAGTACTTC. Amino acids: CASSQVLAYEQYF.

The chain employs TRBV15 and TRBJ2-5, with a weak D call TRBD2 (6 bases). The V gene's germline CDR1 is LNHNV and CDR2 YYDKDF (reference sequence). This CDR3 has 12 residues. Trimming removed 2 bases at V and 9 bases at J, with 10 bases between. The DNA for the CDR3 is TGTGCCACCAGCAGACTGGAGGGTTCCCAGTACTTC. This translates into CATSRLEGSQYF.

The genes are TRBV28 and TRBJ2-1; 7 bases are shared with TRBD1. Germline V gives CDR1 MDHEN, CDR2 SYDVKM. V shed 4 bases, J shed 4 bases, and the junction held 19 bases outside the gene matches. This CDR3 region has 19 residues. Here the CDR3 reads CASSSPKAHRGLQYNEQFF. DNA of the CDR3: TGTGCCAGCAGTTCCCCCAAAGCTCATAGGGGGCTCCAATACAATGAGCAGTTCTTC.

The chain combines TRBV21-1 with TRBJ2-7. TRBV21-1 is tagged as a pseudogene. This CDR3 has 15 residues. The chain's CDR3 is CASPSQQGPSYEQYF. DNA for the CDR3: TGTGCCAGCCCCAGTCAGCAGGGACCCTCCTACGAGCAGTACTTC.

This chain connects TRBV6-5 to TRBJ1-1; tentatively, D is TRBD1 (5 bases). Per germline, CDR1 MNHEY and CDR2 SVGAGI. V dropped 4 bases and J dropped 6 bases, with 21 bases sitting between them. The CDR3 spans 16 residues. CDR3 sequence (DNA): TGTGCCAGCAGTTTCCCGATTGTTGGGGGAACCGCTGAAGCTTTCTTT. Encoded protein: CASSFPIVGGTAEAFF.

The gene calls are TRBV19 and TRBJ2-7, with D unresolved. CDR3 size: 16 residues. CDR1 is LNHDA, CDR2 SQIVND, per germline (reference sequence). V was shortened by 1 base and J by 2 bases, with 15 bases between the two germline ends. DNA for the CDR3: TGTGCCAGTAGTATAGCTTGGGTGAGTCGTACCTACGAGCAGTACTTC. Translating gives CASSIAWVSRTYEQYF.

The rearrangement joins TRBV28 to TRBJ2-7; the D gene could be TRBD1 or TRBD2 (5 bases each). The CDR3 consists of 15 residues. Germline V gives CDR1 MDHEN, CDR2 SYDVKM. The ends were cut back, 9 bases at V and 2 bases at J, with 20 bases in the middle. CDR3 in amino acids: CASSKAGTPAYEQYF. The CDR3 DNA is TGTGCCAGTTCAAAGGCCGGGACCCCTGCCTACGAGCAGTACTTC.

The rearrangement joins TRBV5-1 to TRBJ2-1; TRBD2 agrees at 7 bases. This CDR3 is 12 amino acids long. Germline V gives CDR1 SGHRS, CDR2 YFSETQ. V shed 4 bases, J shed 10 bases, and the junction held 5 bases outside the gene matches. CDR3 nucleotides: TGCGCCAGCAGCATGCTAGCGGAAGAGCAGTTCTTC. It specifies CASSMLAEEQFF.

A note on this clone: Other DNA sequences from this sample encode an identical CDR3 as well. The chain links TRBV30 to TRBJ2-5, with TRBD2 matching 8 bases. Germline V gene lookup returns CDR1 GTSNPN and CDR2 SVGIG (reference sequence). This CDR3 is 15 amino acids long. J gave up 5 bases and V 0 bases, and 8 bases lay outside the gene matches. As DNA, the CDR3 is TGTGCCTGGAGTGTTCTAGCGGGTGGGCCGGAGACCCAGTACTTC. It codes for CAWSVLAGGPETQYF.

The rearrangement uses TRBV4-3 and TRBJ1-2, with 10 bases lining up with TRBD1. Per germline, CDR1 LGHNA and CDR2 YSLEER. After removal of 0 bases from V and 6 bases from J, the junction contained 7 bases not matched to a gene. The CDR3 consists of 16 residues. In DNA, the CDR3 is TGCGCCAGCAGCCAAGATTTTCCCGGACAGGGGGATGGCTACACCTTC. It encodes CASSQDFPGQGDGYTF.

As regards this clone: Additional DNA sequences in this sample encode the identical CDR3. This chain connects TRBV25-1 to TRBJ2-3; D unclear. From germline, CDR1 is MGHDK and CDR2 SYGVNS. V lost 4 bases to trimming and J lost 3 bases, with 2 bases between them. CDR3 length equals 11 residues. CDR3 sequence: CASSVTDTQYF. DNA of the CDR3: TGTGCCAGCAGTGTAACAGATACGCAGTATTTT.

The chain links TRBV5-1 to TRBJ2-7; 10 positions agree with TRBD2. Germline V gene data show CDR1 as SGHRS and CDR2 as YFSETQ. Trimming cost V 4 bases and J 3 bases; bases outside gene matches: 7. This CDR3 contains 15 residues. The CDR3, as DNA: TGCGCCAGCAGCAGTTTAGCGGGAGGAGGCTACGAGCAGTACTTC. Residues: CASSSLAGGGYEQYF.

In its sample, this clone was seen once. The rearrangement joins TRBV6-5 to TRBJ2-2, with D possibly being TRBD2 (5 bases). Germline CDR1 is MNHEY and CDR2 is SVGAGI. Trimming cost V 2 bases and J 1 base, with 11 bases left between them. The CDR3 consists of 16 residues. CDR3 coding DNA: TGTGCCAGCAGTTACGCGGGCGGAGAGAACACCGGGGAGCTGTTTTTT. Translation: CASSYAGGENTGELFF.

V usage is TRBV6-6 and J usage is TRBJ2-7; D remains ambiguous. The V end was cut by 7 bases, the J end by 4 bases, with 20 bases between. Germline V gene data show CDR1 as MNHNY and CDR2 as SVGAGI (reference sequence). The length of the CDR3 is 15 residues. The CDR3: CASTSPSHGWYEQYF. The CDR3 bases are TGTGCCAGCACCTCACCGTCCCACGGGTGGTACGAGCAGTACTTC.

This clone was found a few times. The chain employs TRBV19 and TRBJ1-2; D may be TRBD1 (6 bases). The V end lost 7 bases, the J end lost 5 bases, and 11 bases lay between the germline ends. Germline loops: CDR1 LNHDA, CDR2 SQIVND (reference sequence). The length of the CDR3 is 12 residues. Here the CDR3 DNA reads TGTGCCAGTACCCAACAGGGATATGGCTACACCTTC. Its protein is CASTQQGYGYTF.

J is TRBJ1-4 and V is TRBV5-1; D gene uncertain. CDR3 length: 14 amino acids. V lost 4 bases and J lost 1, with 8 bases in between. From germline, CDR1 is SGHRS and CDR2 YFSETQ. CDR3 in amino acids: CASSPPGTNEKLFF. The CDR3 nucleotides read TGCGCCAGCAGCCCGCCGGGAACTAATGAAAAACTGTTTTTT. The full variable domain, its missing parts supplied by reference TRBV5-1 and TRBJ1-4, is KAGVTQTPRYLIKTRGQQVTLSCSPISGHRSVSWYQQTPGQGLQFLFEYFSETQRNKGNFPGRFSGRQFSNSRSEMNVSTLELGDSALYLCASSPPGTNEKLFFGSGTQLSVL.

The chain uses TRBV7-2 and TRBJ2-7; TRBD2 matches at 8 bases. The CDR3 runs 15 residues. Germline V CDR1 and CDR2: SGHTA, FQGNSA. J lost 2 bases, V lost 5 bases, and 8 bases had no gene match. The DNA for the CDR3 is TGTGCCAGCAGCCGCCGGGAGGGGAAAACCTACGAGCAGTACTTC. Its translation: CASSRREGKTYEQYF.

CDR3 coding DNA: TGTGCCAGCAGTTATACAGGCCACTATGGCTACACCTTC. Its translation is CASSYTGHYGYTF. The chain carries TRBV6-6 and TRBJ1-2, with D perhaps matching TRBD1 (5 bases). The CDR3 is made up of 13 amino acids. V lost 3 bases and J lost 3, with 8 bases in between. Per germline, CDR1 MNHNY and CDR2 SVGAGI (reference sequence).

The chain carries TRBV7-6 and TRBJ2-1; D possibly corresponds to TRBD2 (5 bases). This CDR3 has 12 amino acids. The V end lost 3 bases, the J end lost 10 bases, and 10 bases lay between the germline ends. Germline-derived CDR1 and CDR2 are SGHVS and FNYEAQ. The CDR3 nucleotides read TGTGCCAGCAGCTTCACGGGAAGGGAGCAGTTCTTC. Protein: CASSFTGREQFF.

V and J are TRBV29-1 and TRBJ2-1; 13 bases agree with TRBD2. V lost 7 bases and J lost 7; bases outside the gene matches: 7. This CDR3 is 14 amino acids long. The germline CDR1 and CDR2 sequences are SQVTM and ANQGSEA. Here the CDR3 reads CSAGGLAGTNEQFF. Written as DNA, the CDR3 is TGCAGCGCCGGGGGACTAGCGGGAACTAATGAGCAGTTCTTC.

The chain has TRBV19 and TRBJ1-2; weak D call: TRBD1 (6 bases). The CDR3 loop spans 16 amino acids. V gave up 5 bases and J gave up 2 bases, with 18 bases separating them. Germline V gene sequence: CDR1 LNHDA, CDR2 SQIVND (reference sequence). In nucleotides, the CDR3 is TGTGCCAGTAGTCCCCGGACAGTGAGTTTGAACTATGGCTACACCTTC. This sequence encodes CASSPRTVSLNYGYTF.

The chain couples TRBV7-9 to TRBJ2-5, with TRBD2 matching over 10 bases. CDR1 SEHNR and CDR2 FQNEAQ come from the germline V gene (reference sequence). CDR3 length: 16 residues. With 5 bases clipped from V and 2 bases from J, the junction kept 8 bases outside the gene matches. The DNA for the CDR3 is TGTGCCAGCAGCACCGGACTAGCGGACGGACAAGAGACCCAGTACTTC. Translated: CASSTGLADGQETQYF.

This chain joins TRBV5-4 and TRBJ2-1, with D maybe TRBD2 (6 bases). This CDR3 has 15 amino acids. Trimming took 4 bases from V and 5 from J, leaving 16 bases between them. CDR1 is SGHNT and CDR2 is YYREEE in the germline V gene (reference sequence). CDR3 coding DNA: TGTGCCAGCAGCCCTAAGCCGGGAGAGAACAATGAGCAGTTCTTC. Residues: CASSPKPGENNEQFF.